One and the same sample provided the 7 T cell receptor beta chains below, sequenced in a study of blood T cell repertoires in COVID-19. The protocol was immunoSEQ multiplex PCR, while the TCRdb copy is restricted to in-frame clones and leaves out a portion. The sample gives about 210,000 clones, under 95% of which show up once; roughly 1.2% is in the top ten. Sequenced: peripheral blood. The origin of the receptors is a man aged 25-45 years with acute or convalescent COVID-19.

This clone appeared a single time. In DNA, the CDR3 is TGTGCCAGCAGCTTCGCGGGGGGAAATGAGCAGTTCTTC. Protein product: CASSFAGGNEQFF. The chain employs TRBV7-3 and TRBJ2-1; 8 bases agree with TRBD2. Germline CDR1 SGHTA, CDR2 FQGTGA. CDR3 length: 13 amino acids. V was clipped by 3 bases and J by 7 bases; unmatched bases: 2.

In this sample, this clone turned up a few times. The gene calls are TRBV4-2 and TRBJ2-1, with D possibly being TRBD2 (5 bases). Trimming took 2 bases from V and 3 from J, leaving 14 bases between them. The CDR3 has 16 residues. Per the germline V gene, CDR1 is LGHNA and CDR2 is YNFKEQ. The CDR3 nucleotides read TGTGCCAGCAGCCAAACGACTACGCCAAGCTACAATGAGCAGTTCTTC. It codes for CASSQTTTPSYNEQFF.

This chain joins TRBV7-3 and TRBJ1-1; D ambiguous. With 6 bases removed from V and 1 base from J, the gap between germline ends came to 9 bases. The germline V gene has CDR1 SGHTA and CDR2 FQGTGA. The CDR3 sequence is 13 residues long. CDR3 in amino acids: CASRRGRNTEAFF. The CDR3 DNA follows: TGTGCCAGCAGACGAGGAAGGAACACTGAAGCTTTCTTT.

The chain employs TRBV30 and TRBJ2-3, with D unresolved. V was shortened by 0 bases and J by 5 bases, with 6 bases between the two germline ends. The CDR3 runs to 12 residues. In germline, CDR1 is GTSNPN, CDR2 SVGIG (reference sequence). CDR3 sequence reads: CAWSVGGDTQYF. DNA of the CDR3: TGTGCCTGGAGTGTTGGCGGAGATACGCAGTATTTT.

This clone was found once. The chain combines TRBV21-1 with TRBJ1-5. TRBV21-1 is a listed pseudogene. The CDR3 covers 14 residues. DNA for the CDR3: TGTGCCAGCAGCGAGCCAAATAGCAATCAGCCCCAGCATTTT. This codes for CASSEPNSNQPQHF.

The chain has TRBV29-1 and TRBJ2-2, with 9 bases aligning to TRBD1. Germline CDR1 is SQVTM and CDR2 is ANQGSEA. The CDR3 is 14 residues long. The V segment lost 7 bases and the J segment 5 bases; nucleotides outside the gene matches: 8. The CDR3 loop reads CSAPRDRETGELFF. CDR3 bases: TGCAGCGCACCCCGGGACAGGGAGACCGGGGAGCTGTTTTTT.

V usage is TRBV5-1 and J usage is TRBJ2-7; no clear D gene. Germline-derived CDR1 and CDR2 are SGHRS and YFSETQ. This CDR3 has 13 amino acids. The germline V and J ends were trimmed by 4 bases and 1 base, with 9 bases remaining between them. CDR3: CASSPAVSYEQYF. The CDR3 DNA sequence: TGCGCCAGCAGCCCCGCGGTTTCCTACGAGCAGTACTTC.